The 21 T cell receptor beta chains in this list originate from one sample, sequenced in a study of human T cells and chemical hapten exposure. TCRdb reprocessed the RACE reads via MiXCR and lists one record per CDR3 protein. Here the sample spans around 85,000 distinct CDR3 sequences, about an eighth being singletons. The time point: patch test 3, about 24 weeks after DPC sensitization. The treatment: therapeutic diphenylcyclopropenone sensitization with weekly scalp DPC. The source was whole blood, collected in connection with sensitization to the hapten diphenylcyclopropenone (DPC). These receptors were collected from a woman in her forties or fifties with alopecia areata. Some clones in this sample may be carry-over from other donors' samples.

This clonotype was counted at least ten times. The CDR3 DNA follows: TGTGCCAGCAGCTTTGGACAGGGTATATACTATGGCTACACCTTC. It encodes CASSFGQGIYYGYTF. The chain combines TRBV7-9 with TRBJ1-2; 8 bases line up with TRBD1. This CDR3 spans 15 amino acids. The J segment lost 3 bases and the V segment lost 3 bases, leaving 6 bases of the junction unmatched. Germline V lookup: CDR1 SEHNR, CDR2 FQNEAQ (reference sequence).

The genes are TRBV2 and TRBJ2-5, with 9 nucleotides matching TRBD2. CDR1 is SNHLY, CDR2 FYNNEI, per germline. Trimming cost V 6 bases and J 3 bases; bases outside gene matches: 5. The length of the CDR3 is 14 residues. The CDR3 is CASRRGLAEETQYF. The CDR3 DNA is TGTGCCAGCAGGAGGGGACTAGCAGAAGAGACCCAGTACTTC.

The V call is TRBV21-1, the J call TRBJ2-3; the table's D call TRBD1 went unverified against the DNA. TRBV21-1 is assigned pseudogene status. The CDR3 loop spans 13 amino acids. CDR3 residues: CAISQGYTDTQYF. The CDR3 DNA follows: TGTGCCATCTCACAGGGGTACACAGATACGCAGTATTTT.

This clonotype was seen only a few times. A junction end diverges from the germline sequence, so it may reflect a read error. This chain links TRBV10-2 with TRBJ1-2; D not resolved. This CDR3 has 11 residues. The germline V gene has CDR1 WSHSY and CDR2 SAAADI. The DNA of the CDR3 is TGCGCCAGCAGCGACAACTCTGGCTACACCTTC. It yields the protein CASSDNSGYTF.

The J gene is TRBJ1-1, the V gene TRBV20-1, with D unclear. V was clipped by 0 bases and J by 0 bases, with 8 bases between them. This CDR3 comprises 14 residues. Looked up from germline, CDR1 is DFQATT and CDR2 is SNEGSKA (reference sequence). This CDR3 reads CSAREGRVNTEAFF. CDR3 coding DNA: TGCAGTGCTAGAGAGGGTAGGGTGAACACTGAAGCTTTCTTT.

The V call is TRBV5-1, the J call TRBJ1-6, with 7 bases identical to TRBD1. The CDR3 is 16 amino acids. Germline loops: CDR1 SGHRS, CDR2 YFSETQ. V lost 1 base, J lost 7 bases, and 8 bases stayed unmatched. CDR3 protein: CASSLFSTGPNSPLHF. Written as DNA, the CDR3 is TGCGCCAGCAGCTTGTTTTCGACAGGGCCGAATTCACCCCTCCACTTT. Full variable domain (outside the CDR3, taken from reference TRBV5-1 and TRBJ1-6): KAGVTQTPRYLIKTRGQQVTLSCSPISGHRSVSWYQQTPGQGLQFLFEYFSETQRNKGNFPGRFSGRQFSNSRSEMNVSTLELGDSALYLCASSLFSTGPNSPLHFGNGTRLTVT.

The J gene is TRBJ2-1, the V gene TRBV6-2 or TRBV6-3; 12 bases line up with TRBD2. CDR1 is MNHEY, CDR2 SVGEGT, per germline. The CDR3 consists of 18 residues. V was pared by 2 bases and J by 5 bases, with 10 bases of the junction left unmatched. The CDR3 region is CASSYLQIGLAGHNEQFF. CDR3 DNA: TGTGCCAGCAGTTACCTGCAAATTGGACTAGCGGGGCACAATGAGCAGTTCTTC.

This clonotype came up many times. The V and J genes are TRBV16 and TRBJ1-2; no definite D call. CDR1 is KGHSY and CDR2 is FQNENV in the germline V gene. This CDR3 comprises 13 residues. The germline V and J ends were trimmed by 1 base and 2 bases, with 5 bases remaining between them. CDR3 loop: CASSQFGNYGYTF. The CDR3 nucleotides are TGTGCCAGCAGCCAATTCGGGAACTATGGCTACACCTTC.

This clonotype occurred a few times. V usage is TRBV19 and J usage is TRBJ1-3; D is undetermined. Germline-derived CDR1 and CDR2 are LNHDA and SQIVND (reference sequence). The CDR3 is 12 amino acids. V lost 5 bases, J lost 3 bases, and 5 bases lay in between. The CDR3 DNA is TGTGCCAGTAGTTCAGTTGGAAACACCATATATTTT. Its protein is CASSSVGNTIYF.

This chain joins TRBV6-5 and TRBJ2-1; 9 bases are shared with TRBD2. The CDR3 has 20 amino acids. Per germline, CDR1 MNHEY and CDR2 SVGAGI. V was clipped by 2 bases and J by 9 bases; unmatched bases: 23. Written as DNA, the CDR3 is TGTGCCAGCAGTTACAATCGGCTTCGGCGGGAGGGCATCACTCGCCGTGAGCAGTTCTTC. Protein: CASSYNRLRREGITRREQFF.

J is TRBJ1-4 and V is TRBV5-1; D gene ambiguous. Germline CDR1 reads SGHRS; CDR2 reads YFSETQ. V dropped 0 bases and J dropped 8 bases, with 11 bases sitting between them. This CDR3 has 14 amino acids. The CDR3 nucleotides are TGCGCCAGCAGCTTGGAAGTAGGGAAGGAAAAACTGTTTTTT. Its protein product is CASSLEVGKEKLFF.

This clonotype was observed many times. This chain links TRBV29-1 with TRBJ1-5; a weak D match, TRBD1 (6 bases). V was shortened by 4 bases and J by 0 bases, with 7 bases between the two germline ends. The CDR3 is made up of 13 amino acids. CDR1 and CDR2 (germline): SQVTM, ANQGSEA. As DNA, the CDR3 is TGCAGCGTTGCACAGGGTAGCAATCAGCCCCAGCATTTT. Translation gives CSVAQGSNQPQHF.

This chain uses TRBV5-1 with TRBJ2-7; 9 bases are a match to TRBD1. The germline V gene has CDR1 SGHRS and CDR2 YFSETQ. The CDR3 is made up of 14 amino acids. The CDR3 loop is CTNPTGTGSYEQYF. In DNA, the CDR3 is TGCACCAACCCTACCGGGACAGGGTCCTACGAGCAGTACTTC.

This clonotype showed up just a few times. This chain connects TRBV29-1 to TRBJ2-7; D ambiguous. There are 13 residues in the CDR3. Germline CDR1 SQVTM, CDR2 ANQGSEA. The CDR3: CSRMTYSSYEQYF. CDR3 DNA sequence: TGCAGTCGAATGACATACAGCTCCTACGAGCAGTACTTC.

This sequence joins TRBV5-1 and TRBJ2-7; 8 bases agree with TRBD2. CDR1 and CDR2 (germline): SGHRS, YFSETQ. V lost 2 bases to trimming and J lost 4 bases; unmatched junction nucleotides: 5. There are 14 residues in the CDR3. CDR3 sequence reads: CASSFTGLGYEQYF. CDR3 in DNA: TGCGCCAGCAGCTTCACGGGACTAGGGTACGAGCAGTACTTC.

This clonotype was counted at least ten times. V gene TRBV18 combines with J gene TRBJ1-4, with TRBD1 identical over 9 bases. CDR1 is KGHSH and CDR2 is LQKENI in the germline V gene. Germline trimming cut 3 bases from V and 7 bases from J; bases unmatched to any gene: 6. There are 15 residues in the CDR3. The CDR3 region has the DNA TGTGCCAGCTCACCTGAACAGGGGGCCAGTGAAAAACTGTTTTTT. Translated: CASSPEQGASEKLFF. Combining the CDR3 with reference TRBV18 and TRBJ1-4 gives the whole variable domain NAGVMQNPRHLVRRRGQEARLRCSPMKGHSHVYWYRQLPEEGLKFMVYLQKENIIDESGMPKERFSAEFPKEGPSILRIQQVVRGDSAAYFCASSPEQGASEKLFFGSGTQLSVL.

The table lists this clonotype with a few counts. The chain recombines TRBV29-1 with TRBJ2-5, with 8 bases matching TRBD2. In germline, CDR1 is SQVTM, CDR2 ANQGSEA. This CDR3 is built from 12 residues. Losses at the gene ends were 5 bases for V and 3 bases for J; bases not matched to a gene: 2. This CDR3 reads CSVSTSEETQYF. Here the CDR3 DNA reads TGCAGCGTTTCGACTAGCGAAGAGACCCAGTACTTC.

This clonotype was counted at least ten times. In nucleotides, the CDR3 is TGTGCCAGCTCACCACGGGGAAGATCCTACAATGAGCAGTTCTTC. Translation gives CASSPRGRSYNEQFF. The rearrangement joins TRBV18 to TRBJ2-1; D gene uncertain. The germline V gene has CDR1 KGHSH and CDR2 LQKENI. The CDR3 length is 15 residues. V was shortened by 1 base and J by 1 base, with 8 bases between the two germline ends.

V usage is TRBV7-8 and J usage is TRBJ1-2; 7 bases are shared with TRBD1. Germline CDR1 SGHVS, CDR2 FQNEAQ. V gave up 5 bases and J gave up 2 bases; unmatched junction bases: 8. This CDR3 is 15 amino acids long. CDR3: CASSRHGQANYGYTF. In nucleotides, the CDR3 is TGTGCCAGCAGCCGCCACGGACAGGCAAACTATGGCTACACCTTC.

V and J are TRBV7-8 and TRBJ1-1; no clear D gene. Per the germline V gene, CDR1 is SGHVS and CDR2 is FQNEAQ. The length of the CDR3 is 13 residues. Trimming pared 3 bases from V and 5 bases from J, leaving 10 bases between. The CDR3 region is CASSFSARTEAFF. DNA of the CDR3: TGTGCCAGCAGCTTCAGTGCGAGGACTGAAGCTTTCTTT.

This clonotype was found many times. V and J are TRBV2 and TRBJ2-5; D is uncertain. The ends were cut back, 4 bases at V and 3 bases at J, with 3 bases in the middle. Germline CDR1 reads SNHLY; CDR2 reads FYNNEI. The CDR3 length is 11 residues. Here the CDR3 DNA reads TGTGCCAGCAGTGGGGAAGAGACCCAGTACTTC. It specifies CASSGEETQYF.